This TCR beta chain was obtained from a study of blood T cell repertoires in COVID-19 (dated by TCRdb to 2018 to 2021). Looking at the study overall: Samples from collaborators originated in the United States, Italy and Spain and spanned both the acute and convalescent phases of COVID-19. Deeply sampled blood TCRbeta repertoires from subjects exposed to, actively infected with, or recovered from COVID-19 were included in the dataset. Samples were obtained from the ongoing ImmuneRACE study (first 160 participants) and from about 1,300 subjects provided by 6 global collaborators. Where HLA class I and class II types were available, the types were taken from metadata supplied by the sample provider, not from assay-based typing. A de-identified subject ID, COVID-19 status, age in years and sex were almost always included in the sample metadata. The prospective study material was composed of cDNA or gDNA derived from T cells, B-cell-depleted T cells, or PBMCs. A freely available public database, intended as a resource for researchers studying the immune response to SARS-CoV-2, is where the repertoires were released. General conclusions and limits of the study: The quantity of clinical and demographic metadata differed by source and by participant and was supplied without curation.

One collaborating source in Seattle enrolled patients during active infection and followed them longitudinally through the course of disease. The collaborating institutions used their own protocols to collect whole blood in K2EDTA tubes. Collaborator samples were shipped for TCRbeta analysis as frozen whole blood, isolated PBMCs, or DNA extracted from either sample type. The immunoSEQ Assay, a bias-controlled multiplex PCR, was used to amplify TCRbeta CDR3 regions from genomic DNA. The source study handled its data this way. Nucleated cell counts per sample were estimated from amplification of reference gene primers within the assay. To quantify the absolute abundance of each unique TCRbeta CDR3 rearrangement, sequence reads were collapsed and filtered. For each sample, productive Simpson clonality was calculated as the square root of Simpson's diversity index across productive rearrangements. The clones in this table, taken by TCRdb from immuneACCESS, are in-frame only. Not every clone is retained; where verified, under half of the shortfall comes from an unresolved V gene, and the cause of the rest is unknown. The V and J calls and the clone size are those of that table, but D and trimming were determined from the DNA. For this sample there are about 290,000 clones; 89% appear just once. The ten top clones hold over 8.5% of the sample.

In the case of this clone: Its antigen specificity is not known. There are no base qualities to consult, and no much larger clone falls within one base.

Germline trimming: 4 bases from V, 7 bases from J; junction bases outside gene matches: 6. Reading the germline V gene gives CDR1 SGHRS and CDR2 YFSETQ. The CDR3 sequence holds 15 residues, the cysteine and phenylalanine included. Here the CDR3 DNA is all that survives: 45 bases in frame from base 1. The sequenced material came from peripheral blood. The receptor was derived from a woman aged 25 to 39 with COVID-19, enrolled during active disease. The sequence is built from TRBV5-1 and TRBJ2-1, with TRBD2 matching 12 junction bases. The sequenced DNA: TGCGCCAGCAGCCACCTAGCGGGGGGGCCGAATGAGCAGTTCTTC. It specifies CASSHLAGGPNEQFF.